These T cell receptor beta chains were read from a single sample in a study of blood T cells in healthy people across ages. Each CDR3 protein is one row after TCRdb ran MiXCR on the 5' RACE reads. The sample lists just under 750,000 distinct CDR3 sequences; approximately 22% were seen once. Sequencing input: blood. Every receptor here comes from a man between 65 and 85 years old in good health. Each CDR3 is given with its conserved first and last residue. A D gene is named only where the DNA matches it firmly. For some rows the clone size is stated as once, few or many, or as a class when expanded; others skip it.

j_call | v_call | d_call | clone_size | cdr3_nt | cdr3_aa
TRBJ1-1 | TRBV9 | - | few | TGTGCCAGCAGCGTAGTCGCAGGGATGAACACTGAAGCTTTCTTT | CASSVVAGMNTEAFF
TRBJ2-3 | TRBV29-1 | TRBD1 | few | TGCAGCGTTGTTCAGGGGGCGGTAGATACGCAGTATTTT | CSVVQGAVDTQYF
TRBJ1-1 | TRBV7-9 | - | - | TGTGCCAGCAGCCCCGCCATCGGGGACACGGCTTTCTTT | CASSPAIGDTAFF
TRBJ1-2 | TRBV11-2 | - | - | TGTGCCAGCAGCCCGGACAGAGACGGCTATGGCTACACCTTC | CASSPDRDGYGYTF
TRBJ2-3 | TRBV24-1 | - | once | TGTGCCACCAGTTGGAAGTTGACAGATACGCAGTATTTT | CATSWKLTDTQYF
TRBJ2-3 | TRBV20-1 | - | many | TGCAGTGCTAGGGGTAGCCAGAGCACAGATACGCAGTATTTT | CSARGSQSTDTQYF
TRBJ2-1 | TRBV24-1 | - | few | TGTGCCACCAGTGATTTGGGGGTTAATGGGAATGAGCAGTTCTTC | CATSDLGVNGNEQFF
TRBJ2-5 | TRBV27 | TRBD1 | - | TGTGCCAGCAGTTACTGGGGGAGGACAGGGGAGACCCAGTACTTC | CASSYWGRTGETQYF
TRBJ1-3 | TRBV2 | TRBD1 | few | TGTGCCAGCAGACCCGACAGGGGCTCTGGAAACACCATATATTTT | CASRPDRGSGNTIYF
TRBJ2-1 | TRBV18 | - | few | TGTGCCAGCTCACTCCCCTTCCAAGCATGGGGGGACAATGAGCAGTTCTTC | CASSLPFQAWGDNEQFF
TRBJ1-1 | TRBV6-5 | - | - | TGTGCCACGTATTCCCCGGGTGAGAGCACTGAAGCTTTCTTT | CATYSPGESTEAFF
TRBJ2-5 | TRBV20-1 | - | - | TGCAGTGCTAGTCCACAGGGCCTGCTCCAAGAGACCCAGTACTTC | CSASPQGLLQETQYF
TRBJ1-1 | TRBV4-3 | - | - | TGCGCCAGCAGCCATAACAGGGTTATGAACACTGAAGCTTTCTTT | CASSHNRVMNTEAFF
TRBJ2-3 | TRBV20-1 | - | many | TGCAGTGCTAGAGATCCCAGATCTAGCACAGATACGCAGTATTTT | CSARDPRSSTDTQYF
TRBJ2-3 | TRBV4-2 | TRBD2 | - | TGTGCCAGCAGCTACCTAGCGGGGGGCCGCACAGATACGCAGTATTTT | CASSYLAGGRTDTQYF
TRBJ2-5 | TRBV19 | - | - | TGTGCCAGTAGTATGGACCGCGAAGAGACCCAGTACTTC | CASSMDREETQYF
TRBJ1-5 | TRBV4-2 | TRBD1 | - | TGTGCCAGCAGCCACCAACCACAGGGGAGCGGGAGTCAGCCCCAGCATTTT | CASSHQPQGSGSQPQHF
TRBJ2-5 | TRBV12-3/TRBV12-4 | TRBD1 | few | TGTGCCAGCAGTTCAGCGACAGGGGGCTATGAGACCCAGTACTTC | CASSSATGGYETQYF
TRBJ2-1 | TRBV20-1 | - | - | TGCAGTGCTAGAGAAGGGGTCTCCTACAATGAGCAGTTCTTC | CSAREGVSYNEQFF
TRBJ2-1 | TRBV5-1 | - | few | TGCGCCAGCAGCTTGGTAAGAGGGATTGAGCAGTTCTTC | CASSLVRGIEQFF